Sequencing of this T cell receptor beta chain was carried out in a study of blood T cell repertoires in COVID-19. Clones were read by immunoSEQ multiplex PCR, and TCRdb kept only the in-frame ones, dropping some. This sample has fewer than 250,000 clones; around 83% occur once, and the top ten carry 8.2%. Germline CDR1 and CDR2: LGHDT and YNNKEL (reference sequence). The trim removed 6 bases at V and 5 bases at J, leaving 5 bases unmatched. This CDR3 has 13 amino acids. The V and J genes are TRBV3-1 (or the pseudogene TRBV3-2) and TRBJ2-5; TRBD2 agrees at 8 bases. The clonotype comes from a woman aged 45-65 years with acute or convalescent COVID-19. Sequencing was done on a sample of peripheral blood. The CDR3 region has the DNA TGTGCCAGCAGTCCTAGCGGGTTGGAGACCCAGTACTTC. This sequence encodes CASSPSGLETQYF.